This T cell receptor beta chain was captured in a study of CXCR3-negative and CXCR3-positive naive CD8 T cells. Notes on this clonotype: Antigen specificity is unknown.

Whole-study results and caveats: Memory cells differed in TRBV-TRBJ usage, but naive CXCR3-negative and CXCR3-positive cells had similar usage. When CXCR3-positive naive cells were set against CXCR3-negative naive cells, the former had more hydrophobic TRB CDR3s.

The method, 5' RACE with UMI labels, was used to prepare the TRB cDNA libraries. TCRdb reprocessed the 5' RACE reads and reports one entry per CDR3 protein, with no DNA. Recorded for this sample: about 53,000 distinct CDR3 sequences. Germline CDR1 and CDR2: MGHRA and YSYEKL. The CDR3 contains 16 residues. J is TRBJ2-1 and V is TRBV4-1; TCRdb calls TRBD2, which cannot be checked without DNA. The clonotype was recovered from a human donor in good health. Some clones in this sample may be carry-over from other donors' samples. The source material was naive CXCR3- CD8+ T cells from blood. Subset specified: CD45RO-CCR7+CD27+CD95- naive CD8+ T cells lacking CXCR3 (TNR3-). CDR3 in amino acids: CASSHTSGGTYNEQFF.